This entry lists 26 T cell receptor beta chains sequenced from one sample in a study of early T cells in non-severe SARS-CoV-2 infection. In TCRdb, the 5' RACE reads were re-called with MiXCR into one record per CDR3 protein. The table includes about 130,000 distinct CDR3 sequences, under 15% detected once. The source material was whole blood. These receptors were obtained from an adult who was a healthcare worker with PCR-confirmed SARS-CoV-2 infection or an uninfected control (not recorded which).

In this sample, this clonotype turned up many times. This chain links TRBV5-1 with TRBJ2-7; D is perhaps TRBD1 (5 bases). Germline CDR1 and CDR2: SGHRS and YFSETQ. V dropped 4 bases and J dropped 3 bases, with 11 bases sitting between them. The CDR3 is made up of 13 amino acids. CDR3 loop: CASSRDRIYEQYF. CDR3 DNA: TGCGCCAGCAGCCGCGACAGAATCTACGAGCAGTACTTC.

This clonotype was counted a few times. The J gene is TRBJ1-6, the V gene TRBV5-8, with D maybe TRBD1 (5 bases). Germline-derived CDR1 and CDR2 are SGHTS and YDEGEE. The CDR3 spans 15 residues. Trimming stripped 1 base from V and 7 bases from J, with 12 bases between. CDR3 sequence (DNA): TGTGCCAGCAGCTTGACCGGGACCGCGAATTCACCCCTCCACTTT. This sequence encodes CASSLTGTANSPLHF.

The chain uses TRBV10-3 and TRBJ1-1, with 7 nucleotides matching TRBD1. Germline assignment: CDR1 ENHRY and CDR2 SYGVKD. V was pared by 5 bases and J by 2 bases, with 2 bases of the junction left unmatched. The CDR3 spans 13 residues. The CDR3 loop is CAISTGENTEAFF. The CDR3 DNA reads TGTGCCATCAGTACAGGGGAAAACACTGAAGCTTTCTTT.

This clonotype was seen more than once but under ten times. This CDR3 reads CASSLRRDSPLHF. The DNA of the CDR3 is TGTGCCAGCAGCTTGAGAAGAGATTCACCCCTCCACTTT. This rearrangement joins TRBV5-5 to TRBJ1-6; D call uncertain. Trimming cost V 1 base and J 8 bases, with 7 bases left between them. Germline CDR1 reads SGHKS; CDR2 reads YYEKEE (reference sequence). This CDR3 spans 13 amino acids. Based on the CDR3 plus reference TRBV5-5 and TRBJ1-6, the full variable domain is DAGVTQSPTHLIKTRGQQVTLRCSPISGHKSVSWYQQVLGQGPQFIFQYYEKEERGRGNFPDRFSARQFPNYSSELNVNALLLGDSALYLCASSLRRDSPLHFGNGTRLTVT.

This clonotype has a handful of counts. CDR3 DNA: TGTGCCAGCAGTCTAGAGAGCTCGAACACTGAAGCTTTCTTT. Translating it yields CASSLESSNTEAFF. The chain employs TRBV3-1 and TRBJ1-1; no firm D call. Germline CDR1 and CDR2: LGHDT and YNNKEL (reference sequence). Trimming cost V 6 bases and J 1 base, with 12 bases left between them. The CDR3 has 14 amino acids.

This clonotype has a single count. Here the CDR3 DNA reads TGTGCCAGCAGAATACAGAGGACCGGGGAGCTGTTTTTT. Translated, it gives CASRIQRTGELFF. The chain links TRBV2 to TRBJ2-2; D uncertain. Germline-derived CDR1 and CDR2 are SNHLY and FYNNEI. This CDR3 comprises 13 residues. V was shortened by 6 bases and J by 5 bases, with 10 bases between the two germline ends.

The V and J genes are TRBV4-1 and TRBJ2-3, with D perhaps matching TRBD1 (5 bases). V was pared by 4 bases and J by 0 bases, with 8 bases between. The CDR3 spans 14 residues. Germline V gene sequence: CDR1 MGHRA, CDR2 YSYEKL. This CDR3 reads CASSLQGSTDTQYF. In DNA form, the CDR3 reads TGCGCCAGCAGCCTCCAGGGTAGCACAGATACGCAGTATTTT.

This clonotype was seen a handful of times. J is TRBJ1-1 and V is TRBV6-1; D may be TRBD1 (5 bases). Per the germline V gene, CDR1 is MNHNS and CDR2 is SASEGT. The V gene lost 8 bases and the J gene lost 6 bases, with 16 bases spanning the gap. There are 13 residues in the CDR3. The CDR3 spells CASVVSGPAEAFF. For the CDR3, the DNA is TGTGCCAGCGTCGTATCAGGGCCAGCTGAAGCTTTCTTT.

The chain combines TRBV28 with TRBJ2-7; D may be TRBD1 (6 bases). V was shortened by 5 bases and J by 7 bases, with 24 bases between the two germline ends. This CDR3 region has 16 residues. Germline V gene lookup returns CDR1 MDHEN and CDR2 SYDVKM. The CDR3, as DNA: TGTGCCAGCAGTACGTGGGGGCGTCCCGGTATAGGGGAGCAGTACTTC. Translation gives CASSTWGRPGIGEQYF.

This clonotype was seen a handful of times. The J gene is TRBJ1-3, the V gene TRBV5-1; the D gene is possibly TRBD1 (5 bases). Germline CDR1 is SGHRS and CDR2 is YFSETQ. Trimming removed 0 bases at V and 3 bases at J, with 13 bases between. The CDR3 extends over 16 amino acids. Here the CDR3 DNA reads TGCGCCAGCAGCTTGGGGCTTGCAGGGAGTGGAAACACCATATATTTT. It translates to CASSLGLAGSGNTIYF.

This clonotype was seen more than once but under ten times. CDR3 residues: CASSQLGLAKETQYF. The CDR3 DNA reads TGCGCCAGCAGCCAACTGGGACTAGCGAAAGAGACCCAGTACTTC. The V call is TRBV4-1, the J call TRBJ2-5; TRBD2 agrees at 10 bases. This CDR3 comprises 15 residues. The ends lost 2 bases at V and 3 bases at J; junction bases unmatched: 3. Germline lookup yields CDR1 MGHRA and CDR2 YSYEKL.

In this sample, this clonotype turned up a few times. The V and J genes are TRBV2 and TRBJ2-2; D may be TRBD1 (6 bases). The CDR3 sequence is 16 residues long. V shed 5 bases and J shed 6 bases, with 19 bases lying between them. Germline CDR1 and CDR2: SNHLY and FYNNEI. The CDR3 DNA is TGTGCCAGCAGTCGACGTCCTTCAGGGGCTGCCGGGGAGCTGTTTTTT. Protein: CASSRRPSGAAGELFF.

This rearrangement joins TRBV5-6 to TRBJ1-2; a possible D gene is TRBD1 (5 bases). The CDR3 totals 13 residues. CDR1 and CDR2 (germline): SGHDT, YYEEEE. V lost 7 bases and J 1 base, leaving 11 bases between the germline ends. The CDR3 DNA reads TGTGCCAGCCGACAGCTAAATAACTATGGCTACACCTTC. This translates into CASRQLNNYGYTF. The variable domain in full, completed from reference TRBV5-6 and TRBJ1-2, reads DAGVTQSPTHLIKTRGQQVTLRCSPKSGHDTVSWYQQALGQGPQFIFQYYEEEERQRGNFPDRFSGHQFPNYSSELNVNALLLGDSALYLCASRQLNNYGYTFGSGTRLTVV.

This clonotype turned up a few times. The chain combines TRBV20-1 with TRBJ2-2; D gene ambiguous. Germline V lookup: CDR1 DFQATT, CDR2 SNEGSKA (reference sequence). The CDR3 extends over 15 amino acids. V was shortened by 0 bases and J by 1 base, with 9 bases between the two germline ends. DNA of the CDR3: TGCAGTGCTAGAGACCTAAGGATGAACACCGGGGAGCTGTTTTTT. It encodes CSARDLRMNTGELFF.

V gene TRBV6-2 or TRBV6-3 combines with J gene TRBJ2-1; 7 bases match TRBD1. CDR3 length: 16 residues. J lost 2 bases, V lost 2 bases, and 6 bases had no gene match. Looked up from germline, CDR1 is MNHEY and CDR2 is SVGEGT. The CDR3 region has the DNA TGTGCCAGCAGTTACCCCGACAGGGACCCCTACAATGAGCAGTTCTTC. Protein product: CASSYPDRDPYNEQFF.

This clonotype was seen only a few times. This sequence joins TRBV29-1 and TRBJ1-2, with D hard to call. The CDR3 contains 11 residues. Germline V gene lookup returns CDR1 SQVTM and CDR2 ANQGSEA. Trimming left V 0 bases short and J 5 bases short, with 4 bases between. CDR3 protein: CSVEDPYGYTF. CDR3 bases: TGCAGCGTTGAAGATCCTTATGGCTACACCTTC. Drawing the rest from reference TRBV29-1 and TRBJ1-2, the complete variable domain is SAVISQKPSRDICQRGTSLTIQCQVDSQVTMMFWYRQQPGQSLTLIATANQGSEATYESGFVIDKFPISRPNLTFSTLTVSNMSPEDSSIYLCSVEDPYGYTFGSGTRLTVV.

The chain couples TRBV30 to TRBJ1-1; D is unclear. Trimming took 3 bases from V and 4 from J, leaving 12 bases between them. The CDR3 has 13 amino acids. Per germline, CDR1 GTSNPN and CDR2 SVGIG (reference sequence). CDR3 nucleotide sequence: TGTGCCTGGAGCGCCCAAGACTTCACTGAAGCTTTCTTT. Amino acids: CAWSAQDFTEAFF.

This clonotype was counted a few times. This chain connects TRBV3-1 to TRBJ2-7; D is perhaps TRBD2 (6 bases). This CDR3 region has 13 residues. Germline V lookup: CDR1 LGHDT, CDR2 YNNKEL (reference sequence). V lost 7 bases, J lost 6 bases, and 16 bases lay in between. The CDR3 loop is CASTLQAGGEQYF. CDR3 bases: TGTGCCAGCACGCTCCAGGCCGGGGGCGAGCAGTACTTC.

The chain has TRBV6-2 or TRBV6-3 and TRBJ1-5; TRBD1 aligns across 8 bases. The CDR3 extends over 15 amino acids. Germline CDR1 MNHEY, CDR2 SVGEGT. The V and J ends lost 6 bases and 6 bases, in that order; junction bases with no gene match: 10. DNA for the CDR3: TGTGCCAGCAGGACGGGACAGGCCCTCGTTCAGCCCCAGCATTTT. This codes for CASRTGQALVQPQHF.

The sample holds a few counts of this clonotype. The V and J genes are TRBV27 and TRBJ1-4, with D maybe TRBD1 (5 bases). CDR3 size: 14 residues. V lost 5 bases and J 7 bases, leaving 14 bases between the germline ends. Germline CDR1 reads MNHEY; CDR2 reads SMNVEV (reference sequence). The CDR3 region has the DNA TGTGCCAGCAGTCGTACCGGGACCCTTGAAAAACTGTTTTTT. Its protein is CASSRTGTLEKLFF. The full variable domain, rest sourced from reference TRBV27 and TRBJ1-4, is EAQVTQNPRYLITVTGKKLTVTCSQNMNHEYMSWYRQDPGLGLRQIYYSMNVEVTDKGDVPEGYKVSRKEKRNFPLILESPSPNQTSLYFCASSRTGTLEKLFFGSGTQLSVL.

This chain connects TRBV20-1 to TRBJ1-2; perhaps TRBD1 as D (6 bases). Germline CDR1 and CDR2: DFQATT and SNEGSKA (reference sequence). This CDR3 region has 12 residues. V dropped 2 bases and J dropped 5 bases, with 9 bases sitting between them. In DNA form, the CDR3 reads TGCAGTGCTAGATGGACAGAGTATGGCTACACCTTC. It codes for CSARWTEYGYTF.

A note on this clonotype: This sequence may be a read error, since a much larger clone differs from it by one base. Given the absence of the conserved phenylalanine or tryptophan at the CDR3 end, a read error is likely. The chain's CDR3 is CASSLLSGNTIYY. CDR3 sequence (DNA): TGTGCCAGCAGCTTACTATCCGGAAACACCATATATTAT. The V call is TRBV7-3, the J call TRBJ1-3; no firm D call. The germline V gene has CDR1 SGHTA and CDR2 FQGTGA. V was pared by 2 bases and J by 4 bases, with 6 bases between. The CDR3 loop spans 13 amino acids.

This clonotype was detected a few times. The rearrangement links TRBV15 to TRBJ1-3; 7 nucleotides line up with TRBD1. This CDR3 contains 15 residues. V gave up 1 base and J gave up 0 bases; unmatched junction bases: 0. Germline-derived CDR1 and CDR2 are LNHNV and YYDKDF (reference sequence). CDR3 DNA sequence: TGTGCCACCAGCAGAGGGGACAGCTCTGGAAACACCATATATTTT. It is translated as CATSRGDSSGNTIYF.

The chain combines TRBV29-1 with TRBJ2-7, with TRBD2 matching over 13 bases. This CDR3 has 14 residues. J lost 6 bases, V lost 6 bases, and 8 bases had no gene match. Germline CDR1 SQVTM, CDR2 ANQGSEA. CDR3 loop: CSVAPTSGGSEQYF. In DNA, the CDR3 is TGCAGCGTGGCCCCGACTAGCGGGGGGTCCGAGCAGTACTTC.

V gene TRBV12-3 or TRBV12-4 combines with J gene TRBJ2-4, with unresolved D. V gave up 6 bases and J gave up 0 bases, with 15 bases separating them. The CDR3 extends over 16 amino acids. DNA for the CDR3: TGTGCCAGCAGCTTTTACAGAAACCTAGCCAAAAACATTCAGTACTTC. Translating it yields CASSFYRNLAKNIQYF.

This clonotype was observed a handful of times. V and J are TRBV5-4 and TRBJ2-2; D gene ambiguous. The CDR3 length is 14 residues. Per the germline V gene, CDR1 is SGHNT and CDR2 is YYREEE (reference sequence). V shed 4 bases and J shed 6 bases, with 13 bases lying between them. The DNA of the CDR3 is TGTGCCAGCAGCGTCGGTTCTTGGTCCGGGGAGCTGTTTTTT. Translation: CASSVGSWSGELFF.